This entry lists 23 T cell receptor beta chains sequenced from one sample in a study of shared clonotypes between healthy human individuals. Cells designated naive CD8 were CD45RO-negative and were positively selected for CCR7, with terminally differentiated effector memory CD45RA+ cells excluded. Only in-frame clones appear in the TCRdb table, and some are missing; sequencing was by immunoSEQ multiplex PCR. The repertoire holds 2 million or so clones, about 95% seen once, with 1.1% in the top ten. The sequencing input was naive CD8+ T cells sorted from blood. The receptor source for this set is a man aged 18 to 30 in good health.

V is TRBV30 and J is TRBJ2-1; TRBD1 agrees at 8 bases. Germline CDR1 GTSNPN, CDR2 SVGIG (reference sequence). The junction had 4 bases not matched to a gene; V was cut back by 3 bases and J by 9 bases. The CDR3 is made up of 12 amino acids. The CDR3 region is CAWSRDRSEQFF. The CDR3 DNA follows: TGTGCCTGGAGCCGGGACAGGAGTGAGCAGTTCTTC.

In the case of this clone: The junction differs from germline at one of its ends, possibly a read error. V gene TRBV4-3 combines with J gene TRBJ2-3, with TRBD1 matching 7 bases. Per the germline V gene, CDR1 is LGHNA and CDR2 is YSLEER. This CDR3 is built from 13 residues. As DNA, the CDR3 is TGCGCCAGCAGCCCGACAGGGACAGATTCGCAGTATTTT. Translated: CASSPTGTDSQYF.

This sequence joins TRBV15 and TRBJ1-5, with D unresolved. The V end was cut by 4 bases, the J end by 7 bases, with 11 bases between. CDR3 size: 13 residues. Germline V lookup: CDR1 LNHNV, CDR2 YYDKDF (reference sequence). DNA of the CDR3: TGTGCCACCAGCAAGGAGGGAGGACAGCCCCAGCATTTT. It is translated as CATSKEGGQPQHF.

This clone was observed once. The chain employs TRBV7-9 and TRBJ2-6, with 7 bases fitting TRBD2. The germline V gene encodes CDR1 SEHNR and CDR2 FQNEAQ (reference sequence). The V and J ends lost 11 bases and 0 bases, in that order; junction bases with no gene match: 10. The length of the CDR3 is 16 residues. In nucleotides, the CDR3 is TGTGCCGGGAGGGGCAGATTGACCTCTGGGGCCAACGTCCTGACTTTC. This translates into CAGRGRLTSGANVLTF.

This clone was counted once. CDR3 coding DNA: TGTGCCAGCAGTTCAGTAGGGACAGGGCACCCCGAGCAGTACTTC. It specifies CASSSVGTGHPEQYF. The gene calls are TRBV27 and TRBJ2-7, with TRBD1 matching 9 bases. V was clipped by 4 bases and J by 6 bases; unmatched bases: 10. The length of the CDR3 is 15 residues. Germline V gene sequence: CDR1 MNHEY, CDR2 SMNVEV (reference sequence).

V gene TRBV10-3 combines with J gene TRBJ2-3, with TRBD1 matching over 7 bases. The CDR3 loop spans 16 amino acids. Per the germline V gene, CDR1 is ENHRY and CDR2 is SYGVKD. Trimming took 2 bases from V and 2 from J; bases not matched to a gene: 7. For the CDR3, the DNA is TGTGCCATCAGTGAGACAGGGGCAGACGTCACAGATACGCAGTATTTT. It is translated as CAISETGADVTDTQYF.

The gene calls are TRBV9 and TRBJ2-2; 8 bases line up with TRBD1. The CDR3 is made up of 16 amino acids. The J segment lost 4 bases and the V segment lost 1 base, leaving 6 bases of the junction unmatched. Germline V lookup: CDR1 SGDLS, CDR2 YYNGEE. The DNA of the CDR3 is TGTGCCAGCAGCGTAAGGGACAGGCAATTCACCGGGGAGCTGTTTTTT. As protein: CASSVRDRQFTGELFF.

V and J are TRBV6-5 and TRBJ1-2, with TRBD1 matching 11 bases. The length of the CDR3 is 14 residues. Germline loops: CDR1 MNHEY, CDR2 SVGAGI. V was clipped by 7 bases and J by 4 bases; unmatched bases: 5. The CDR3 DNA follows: TGTGCCAGCATGGGACAGGGGGACCTCTATGGCTACACCTTC. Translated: CASMGQGDLYGYTF.

CDR3 in DNA: TGTGCCAGTAGTGATCGGCAGCTGAGCTCCTATAATTCACCCCTCCACTTT. Translating it yields CASSDRQLSSYNSPLHF. J is TRBJ1-6 and V is TRBV19; D gene uncertain. This CDR3 comprises 17 residues. V lost 5 bases and J 0 bases, leaving 14 bases between the germline ends. Germline assignment: CDR1 LNHDA and CDR2 SQIVND (reference sequence).

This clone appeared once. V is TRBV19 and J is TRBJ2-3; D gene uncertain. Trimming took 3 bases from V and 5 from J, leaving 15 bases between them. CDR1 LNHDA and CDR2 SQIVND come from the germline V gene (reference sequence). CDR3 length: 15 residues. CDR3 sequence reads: CASSIEEPFVDTQYF. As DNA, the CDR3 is TGTGCCAGTAGTATTGAGGAACCTTTCGTAGATACGCAGTATTTT.

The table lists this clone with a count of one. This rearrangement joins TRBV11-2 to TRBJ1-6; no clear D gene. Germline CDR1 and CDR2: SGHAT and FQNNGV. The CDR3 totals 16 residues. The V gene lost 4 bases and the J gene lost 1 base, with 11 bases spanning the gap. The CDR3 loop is CASSSPPESYNSPLHF. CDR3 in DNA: TGTGCCAGCAGCTCACCGCCAGAGTCCTATAATTCACCCCTCCACTTT.

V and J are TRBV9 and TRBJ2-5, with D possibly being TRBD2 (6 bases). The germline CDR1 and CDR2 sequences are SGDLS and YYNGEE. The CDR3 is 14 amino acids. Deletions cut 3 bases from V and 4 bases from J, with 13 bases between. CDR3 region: CASSAGSPIETQYF. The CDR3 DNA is TGTGCCAGCAGCGCCGGGAGCCCCATAGAGACCCAGTACTTC.

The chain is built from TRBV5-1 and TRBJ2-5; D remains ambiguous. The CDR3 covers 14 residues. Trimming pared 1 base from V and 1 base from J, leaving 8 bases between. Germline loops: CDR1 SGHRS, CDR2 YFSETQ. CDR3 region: CASSLYMTQETQYF. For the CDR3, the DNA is TGCGCCAGCAGCTTGTATATGACCCAAGAGACCCAGTACTTC.

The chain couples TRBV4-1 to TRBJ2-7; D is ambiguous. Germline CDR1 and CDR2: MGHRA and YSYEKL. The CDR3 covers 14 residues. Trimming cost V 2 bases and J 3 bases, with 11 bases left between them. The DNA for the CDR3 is TGCGCCAGCAGCCAATCTTTCAGTCGCTACGAGCAGTACTTC. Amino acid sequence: CASSQSFSRYEQYF.

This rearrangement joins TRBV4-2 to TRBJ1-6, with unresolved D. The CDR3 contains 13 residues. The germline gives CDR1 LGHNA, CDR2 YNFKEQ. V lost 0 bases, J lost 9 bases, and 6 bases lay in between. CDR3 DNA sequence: TGTGCCAGCAGCCAAGATTTTAGTTCACCCCTCCACTTT. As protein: CASSQDFSSPLHF.

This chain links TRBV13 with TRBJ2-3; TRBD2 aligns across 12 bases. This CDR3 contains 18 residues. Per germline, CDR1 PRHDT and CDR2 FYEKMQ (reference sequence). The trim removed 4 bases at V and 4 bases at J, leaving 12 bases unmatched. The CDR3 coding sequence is TGTGCCAGCAGCTACCCCGAGACTAGCGGGAGTCAAGCAGATACGCAGTATTTT. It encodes CASSYPETSGSQADTQYF.

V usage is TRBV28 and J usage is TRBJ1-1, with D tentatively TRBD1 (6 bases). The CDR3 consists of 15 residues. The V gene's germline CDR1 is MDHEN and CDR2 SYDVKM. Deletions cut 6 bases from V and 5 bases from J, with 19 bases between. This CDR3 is CASRSLFTGATEAFF. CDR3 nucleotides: TGTGCCAGCAGGTCCCTTTTCACGGGGGCGACTGAAGCTTTCTTT.

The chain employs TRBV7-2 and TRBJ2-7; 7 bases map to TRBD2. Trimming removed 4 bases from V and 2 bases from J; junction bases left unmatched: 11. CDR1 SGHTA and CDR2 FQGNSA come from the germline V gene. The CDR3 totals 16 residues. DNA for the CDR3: TGTGCCAGCAGCTCCCCCTGGGACGGGACTACCTACGAGCAGTACTTC. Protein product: CASSSPWDGTTYEQYF.

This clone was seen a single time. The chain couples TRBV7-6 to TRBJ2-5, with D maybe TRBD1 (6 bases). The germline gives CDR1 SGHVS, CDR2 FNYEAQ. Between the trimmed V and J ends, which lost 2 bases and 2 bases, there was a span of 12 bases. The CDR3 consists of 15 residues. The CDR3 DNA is TGTGCCAGCAGCTTACGGGACATATTGCAAGAGACCCAGTACTTC. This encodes CASSLRDILQETQYF.

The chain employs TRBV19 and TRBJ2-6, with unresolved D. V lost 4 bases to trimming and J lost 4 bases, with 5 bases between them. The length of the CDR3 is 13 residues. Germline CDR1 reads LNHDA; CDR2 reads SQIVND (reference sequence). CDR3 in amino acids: CASSSDGANVLTF. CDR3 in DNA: TGTGCCAGTAGTAGTGACGGGGCCAACGTCCTGACTTTC.

The CDR3 nucleotides are TGTGCCAGCAGTTTGGCGGGCAGGGTATCTGGCGGGGAGCTGTTTTTT. Translation: CASSLAGRVSGGELFF. The gene calls are TRBV27 and TRBJ2-2; the D gene could be TRBD1 or TRBD2 (5 bases each). Trimming stripped 3 bases from V and 7 bases from J, with 18 bases between. The CDR3 is 16 amino acids. Germline V gene lookup returns CDR1 MNHEY and CDR2 SMNVEV (reference sequence).

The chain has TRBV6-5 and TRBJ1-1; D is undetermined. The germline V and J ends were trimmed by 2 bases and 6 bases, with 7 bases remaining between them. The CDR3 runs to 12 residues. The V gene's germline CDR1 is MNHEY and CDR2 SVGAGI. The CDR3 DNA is TGTGCCAGCAGTTACCCCGGTTCTGAAGCTTTCTTT. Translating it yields CASSYPGSEAFF.

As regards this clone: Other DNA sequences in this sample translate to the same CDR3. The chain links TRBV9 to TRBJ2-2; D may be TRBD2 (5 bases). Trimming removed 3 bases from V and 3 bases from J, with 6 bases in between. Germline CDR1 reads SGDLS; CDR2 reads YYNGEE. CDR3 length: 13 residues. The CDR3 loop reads CASSGLYTGELFF. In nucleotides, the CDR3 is TGTGCCAGCAGCGGACTATACACCGGGGAGCTGTTTTTT. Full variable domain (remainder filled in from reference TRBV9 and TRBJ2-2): DSGVTQTPKHLITATGQRVTLRCSPRSGDLSVYWYQQSLDQGLQFLIQYYNGEERAKGNILERFSAQQFPDLHSELNLSSLELGDSALYFCASSGLYTGELFFGEGSRLTVL.